Listed here are 25 T cell receptor beta chains from one sample, sequenced in a study of cytomegalovirus exposure and HLA in healthy donors. Repertoires were generated with immunoSEQ multiplex PCR, while TCRdb's copy carries only in-frame clones and drops some. This sample has about 280,000 clones, with approximately 90% found just once. The sequencing sample was made of PBMCs. The source is a young woman in good health and CMV-seronegative.

This rearrangement joins TRBV2 to TRBJ2-5; 9 nucleotides align to TRBD2. Germline-derived CDR1 and CDR2 are SNHLY and FYNNEI. This CDR3 contains 14 residues. The ends lost 4 bases at V and 4 bases at J; junction bases unmatched: 4. The CDR3 bases are TGTGCCAGCAGTGTTAGCGGGGGAGGAGAGACCCAGTACTTC. Translated: CASSVSGGGETQYF.

V and J are TRBV7-8 and TRBJ1-4; no clear D gene. This CDR3 comprises 14 residues. Per the germline V gene, CDR1 is SGHVS and CDR2 is FQNEAQ. V lost 2 bases and J 4 bases, leaving 8 bases between the germline ends. CDR3 region: CASSLLQDNEKLFF. The CDR3 region has the DNA TGTGCCAGCAGCTTATTGCAGGATAATGAAAAACTGTTTTTT.

A remark on this clone: Other DNA variants within this sample encode the same CDR3. The CDR3 here is CASSLGTSGNEQFF. The CDR3 nucleotides read TGTGCCAGCAGCCTCGGGACTAGCGGGAATGAGCAGTTCTTC. The rearrangement joins TRBV6-5 to TRBJ2-1, with TRBD2 identical over 12 bases. With 6 bases clipped from V and 7 bases from J, the junction kept 4 bases outside the gene matches. The CDR3 runs to 14 residues. The germline V gene has CDR1 MNHEY and CDR2 SVGAGI.

The chain is built from TRBV5-1 and TRBJ2-7, with 11 nucleotides matching TRBD2. V was pared by 2 bases and J by 5 bases, with 12 bases of the junction left unmatched. The CDR3 has 17 residues. Germline V gene sequence: CDR1 SGHRS, CDR2 YFSETQ. The CDR3 loop is CASSFLAGGSRRNEQYF. CDR3 nucleotides: TGCGCCAGCAGCTTCTTAGCGGGAGGGTCGAGGAGAAACGAGCAGTACTTC.

The J gene is TRBJ1-4, the V gene TRBV7-9, with 8 positions matching TRBD1. This CDR3 contains 18 residues. Looked up from germline, CDR1 is SEHNR and CDR2 is FQNEAQ (reference sequence). V gave up 4 bases and J gave up 2 bases; unmatched junction bases: 12. CDR3 sequence (DNA): TGTGCCAGCAGCTCCCGGGACAGGATATCAACTACTAATGAAAAACTGTTTTTT. Encoded protein: CASSSRDRISTTNEKLFF.

In its sample, this clone was seen a few times. The chain employs TRBV6-5 and TRBJ2-7; D not resolved. Germline V gives CDR1 MNHEY, CDR2 SVGAGI. The CDR3 runs to 14 residues. Trimming shortened V by 0 bases and J by 6 bases, and 12 bases separated the two germline ends. In DNA form, the CDR3 reads TGTGCCAGCAGTTACTCGGCAGTCCTCCTCGAGCAGTACTTC. The encoded protein is CASSYSAVLLEQYF.

This sequence joins TRBV5-6 and TRBJ1-5, with TRBD1 identical over 7 bases. CDR3 length equals 17 residues. Germline CDR1 and CDR2: SGHDT and YYEEEE. The J segment lost 0 bases and the V segment lost 0 bases, leaving 6 bases of the junction unmatched. CDR3 in amino acids: CASSLGRGQYSNQPQHF. The CDR3, as DNA: TGTGCCAGCAGCTTGGGGAGGGGGCAATATAGCAATCAGCCCCAGCATTTT.

The chain carries TRBV30 and TRBJ2-3; D remains unclear. The CDR3 covers 17 residues. The germline V and J ends were trimmed by 2 bases and 3 bases, with 21 bases remaining between them. CDR1 is GTSNPN and CDR2 is SVGIG in the germline V gene (reference sequence). Here the CDR3 DNA reads TGTGCCTGGAGTCCACCCGTCCCCCCGCTGGAGACAGATACGCAGTATTTT. This gives the protein CAWSPPVPPLETDTQYF.

The V call is TRBV10-1, the J call TRBJ2-7; 10 nucleotides match TRBD2. V was clipped by 2 bases and J by 6 bases; unmatched bases: 4. The CDR3 runs to 14 residues. Germline V gene data show CDR1 as WNHNN and CDR2 as SYGVQD (reference sequence). This CDR3 is CASSEQLAGTEQYF. The DNA for the CDR3 is TGCGCCAGCAGTGAGCAACTAGCGGGAACCGAGCAGTACTTC.

The CDR3 nucleotides are TGTGCCAGTAGGGGTCTGAACACTGAAGCTTTCTTT. Amino acids: CASRGLNTEAFF. The chain couples TRBV6-5 to TRBJ1-1; TRBD1 might be the D (5 bases). CDR3 length equals 12 residues. Per germline, CDR1 MNHEY and CDR2 SVGAGI. The V and J ends lost 9 bases and 0 bases respectively, with 8 bases between them.

The chain recombines TRBV5-1 with TRBJ2-1, with TRBD2 matching 8 bases. J gave up 4 bases and V 1 base, and 4 bases lay outside the gene matches. CDR1 is SGHRS and CDR2 is YFSETQ in the germline V gene. The CDR3 extends over 15 amino acids. CDR3 sequence reads: CASSLTLAGYNEQFF. The CDR3 DNA follows: TGCGCCAGCAGCTTGACCCTAGCGGGTTACAATGAGCAGTTCTTC.

The chain uses TRBV6-5 and TRBJ2-7; TRBD1 agrees at 7 bases. After removal of 6 bases from V and 6 bases from J, the junction contained 5 bases not matched to a gene. From germline, CDR1 is MNHEY and CDR2 SVGAGI. This CDR3 spans 12 amino acids. The CDR3 coding sequence is TGTGCCAGCAGATTGACAGGGCTCGAGCAGTACTTC. This sequence encodes CASRLTGLEQYF.

The chain is built from TRBV2 and TRBJ1-2; 10 bases are shared with TRBD1. This CDR3 contains 14 residues. The germline gives CDR1 SNHLY, CDR2 FYNNEI. V lost 3 bases and J lost 8; bases outside the gene matches: 6. CDR3 DNA: TGTGCCAGCAGTGAGGACAGGGGGAGAAGGGGCTACACCTTC. Translated, it gives CASSEDRGRRGYTF.

This clone came up a few times. This sequence joins TRBV15 and TRBJ2-7; D unclear. The germline V and J ends were trimmed by 5 bases and 0 bases, with 8 bases remaining between them. CDR1 and CDR2 (germline): LNHNV, YYDKDF (reference sequence). The CDR3 extends over 13 amino acids. Here the CDR3 reads CATSLRSSYEQYF. CDR3 coding DNA: TGTGCCACCAGCCTTAGGAGCTCCTACGAGCAGTACTTC.

The chain links TRBV7-9 to TRBJ2-2; the D gene is possibly TRBD1 (5 bases). This CDR3 is built from 14 residues. Deletions cut 2 bases from V and 5 bases from J, with 9 bases between. CDR1 SEHNR and CDR2 FQNEAQ come from the germline V gene (reference sequence). The CDR3 spells CASSLMAGTGELFF. In DNA form, the CDR3 reads TGTGCCAGCAGCTTAATGGCAGGGACCGGGGAGCTGTTTTTT.

The chain employs TRBV2 and TRBJ2-1; the D gene is possibly TRBD2 (5 bases). Trimming left V 3 bases short and J 9 bases short, with 9 bases between. The CDR3 spans 12 residues. Germline V gives CDR1 SNHLY, CDR2 FYNNEI. CDR3 amino acids: CASSDLAGEQFF. DNA for the CDR3: TGTGCCAGCAGTGACCTCGCGGGTGAGCAGTTCTTC.

The chain carries TRBV7-3 and TRBJ1-4; perhaps TRBD1 as D (5 bases). The germline gives CDR1 SGHTA, CDR2 FQGTGA. The CDR3 covers 14 residues. Trimming stripped 1 base from V and 12 bases from J, with 15 bases between. The CDR3 is CASSLICRVKELFF. As DNA, the CDR3 is TGTGCCAGCAGCTTAATTTGCAGGGTTAAAGAACTGTTTTTT.

This clone came up once. The chain recombines TRBV28 with TRBJ2-2, with D possibly being TRBD1 (6 bases). In germline, CDR1 is MDHEN, CDR2 SYDVKM. Trimming removed 6 bases at V and 4 bases at J, with 21 bases between. This CDR3 is 17 amino acids long. CDR3 protein: CASSPTGLGVPTGELFF. DNA of the CDR3: TGTGCCAGCAGCCCAACAGGGCTCGGGGTCCCCACCGGGGAGCTGTTTTTT.

The chain links TRBV5-3 to TRBJ2-7; 7 nucleotides align to TRBD2. TRBV5-3 is labeled an ORF, and its function is uncertain. V shed 4 bases, J shed 5 bases, and the junction held 12 bases outside the gene matches. The CDR3 loop spans 15 amino acids. CDR3: CARSPSGPRWNEQYF. The CDR3 nucleotides read TGTGCCAGAAGCCCTAGCGGTCCACGGTGGAACGAGCAGTACTTC.

This clone came up once. V and J are TRBV6-6 and TRBJ2-1; TRBD2 matches at 7 bases. J gave up 7 bases and V 4 bases, and 4 bases lay outside the gene matches. Looked up from germline, CDR1 is MNHNY and CDR2 is SVGAGI (reference sequence). CDR3 size: 13 residues. This chain's CDR3 is CASSSGGVNEQFF. In DNA form, the CDR3 reads TGTGCCAGCAGTTCGGGGGGAGTAAATGAGCAGTTCTTC.

V gene TRBV4-3 combines with J gene TRBJ2-6, with 8 bases identical to TRBD1. Trimming cost V 0 bases and J 4 bases; bases outside gene matches: 2. This CDR3 region has 16 residues. Germline CDR1 and CDR2: LGHNA and YSLEER. The CDR3 DNA reads TGCGCCAGCAGCCAAGAGACAGGGGCCGGGGCCAACGTCCTGACTTTC. Protein: CASSQETGAGANVLTF.

V and J are TRBV27 and TRBJ1-4; 7 nucleotides match TRBD1. The CDR3 is 17 residues long. Germline lookup yields CDR1 MNHEY and CDR2 SMNVEV (reference sequence). Trimming removed 4 bases from V and 4 bases from J; junction bases left unmatched: 12. CDR3 nucleotides: TGTGCCAGCAGTTCCATTCGGACAGGAGGTCATAATGAAAAACTGTTTTTT. The encoded protein is CASSSIRTGGHNEKLFF.

V and J are TRBV27 and TRBJ1-2, with 7 bases identical to TRBD1. This CDR3 comprises 15 residues. Losses at the gene ends were 3 bases for V and 1 base for J; bases not matched to a gene: 5. CDR1 and CDR2 (germline): MNHEY, SMNVEV (reference sequence). The CDR3, as DNA: TGTGCCAGCAGTTTTAAACGACAGGGTAACTATGGCTACACCTTC. Amino acid sequence: CASSFKRQGNYGYTF.

The J gene is TRBJ2-7, the V gene TRBV9; a possible D gene is TRBD1 (5 bases). This CDR3 has 14 residues. Per the germline V gene, CDR1 is SGDLS and CDR2 is YYNGEE. Trimming removed 3 bases from V and 0 bases from J, with 10 bases in between. Here the CDR3 reads CASSARQSSYEQYF. The CDR3 coding sequence is TGTGCCAGCAGCGCCAGACAGTCCTCCTACGAGCAGTACTTC.

This chain joins TRBV30 and TRBJ1-1; 9 nucleotides agree with TRBD1. CDR3 length equals 13 residues. With V trimmed by 7 bases and J by 4 bases, 7 bases remained unmatched. Germline CDR1 is GTSNPN and CDR2 is SVGIG (reference sequence). The CDR3 DNA sequence: TGTGCCTCACCGGGACAGGGTGTCACTGAAGCTTTCTTT. It encodes CASPGQGVTEAFF.